Given below is one T cell receptor beta chain in context. Antigen specificity is unknown. TCRdb's copy holds only in-frame clones and misses some; the assay was immunoSEQ multiplex PCR. The sample shows 45,000 to 55,000 clones, 80% to 90% of them seen only once. The sample comes from a study of a mutant IDH1 vaccine in newly diagnosed glioma. Study background: Patients' prior therapy spanned radiotherapy, temozolomide, or both; most underwent both. Study results and caveats: Around 93% of patients showed vaccine-induced immune responses across multiple MHC alleles. Apparently, pseudoprogression bore no relation to changes among the top peripheral T cell clonotypes.

The ends lost 3 bases at V and 4 bases at J; junction bases unmatched: 4. Germline CDR1 KGHSH, CDR2 LQKENI. This CDR3 is built from 14 residues. Regarding time point: baseline, week 1 (first vaccination visit). Specified treatment: pre-vaccination baseline after standard-of-care therapy. New IDH1-mutant, ATRX-lost WHO grade 3 or 4 astrocytomas occurred in donors. The clonotype comes from a man aged 40-50 years with glioma. The chain employs TRBV18 and TRBJ2-7; 9 bases match TRBD1. The material sequenced was PBMCs, taken from a glioma patient treated with radiotherapy, temozolomide or both. The DNA for the CDR3 is TGTGCCAGCTCACCCGACAGGGGGAGGTACGAGCAGTACTTC. It translates to CASSPDRGRYEQYF.